A selection of T cell receptor beta chains follows, all from one sample in a study of sequential checkpoint blockade in melanoma. Assay: immunoSEQ multiplex PCR; the TCRdb copy retains only in-frame clones and omits some. Here the sample spans more than 350 clones, 26% being singletons. The input for sequencing was tumor tissue (inferred from file names), taken from a patient given nivolumab and ipilimumab in sequence. The receptors here all came from a human donor with melanoma. Both conserved end residues are part of each CDR3. Fields, in order: J gene, D gene, clone size, CDR3 length, V gene, CDR3 DNA, CDR3 protein. The D gene is left open where the match is weak. The size of a clone is reported for some rows only, either as once, few or many, or as a class for expanded clones.

>TRBJ2-3|TRBD1|few|15|TRBV7-6
TGTGCCAGCAGCTTCGGACAGGGCCACACAGATACGCAGTATTTT
CASSFGQGHTDTQYF
>TRBJ1-2|TRBD1|few|16|TRBV6-8
TGTGCCAGCAGTTACGCGACCCGCGGGACAGCCTATGGCTACACCTTC
CASSYATRGTAYGYTF
>TRBJ1-2|.|.|16|TRBV11-3
TGTGCCAGCAGCTCAACCACTTCCCGGGACACCTATGGCTACACCTTC
CASSSTTSRDTYGYTF
>TRBJ1-4|.|.|15|TRBV18
TGTGCCAGCTCACCACCGGGGCAGGATTACGAAAAACTGTTTTTT
CASSPPGQDYEKLFF
>TRBJ2-1|.|.|13|TRBV18
TGTGCCAGTAAGACTGGGGCGCACAATGAGCAGTTCTTC
CASKTGAHNEQFF
>TRBJ2-5|.|.|18|TRBV15
TGTGCCACCAGCAGAGTCAAATCCGGGACCCTCGGGCGAGAGACCCAGTACTTC
CATSRVKSGTLGRETQYF
>TRBJ1-4|TRBD1|.|16|TRBV5-1
TGCGCCAGCAGCCTACAGGGGGCGCCCGCTAATGAAAAACTGTTTTTT
CASSLQGAPANEKLFF
>TRBJ1-5|.|hyperexpanded|14|TRBV19
TGTGCCAGTAGTAGATCCGGCCCGGACCAGCCCCAGCATTTT
CASSRSGPDQPQHF
>TRBJ2-7|.|few|13|TRBV28
TGTGCCAGCAGTCCCGGGGGCCCCAGCGAGCAGTACTTC
CASSPGGPSEQYF
>TRBJ2-7|.|.|14|TRBV12-2
TGTGCCACTCTGCGACTAGCGGGGGGCGATGGGCCGTACTTC
CATLRLAGGDGPYF
>TRBJ2-1|.|few|15|TRBV23-1
TGCGCCAGCAGCCAAGAGAGATCTTACAGCGATGAGCAGTTCTTC
CASSQERSYSDEQFF
>TRBJ2-3|TRBD2|few|15|TRBV6-8
TGTGCCAGCCTGAAAGCGGGGGGGCGAACAGATACGCAGTATTTT
CASLKAGGRTDTQYF
>TRBJ2-2|.|few|13|TRBV23-1
TGCGCCAGCAGCCAGGCCGGGGGCGGGGAGCTGTTTTTT
CASSQAGGGELFF
>TRBJ1-1|.|few|15|TRBV4-1
TGCGCCAGCAGCCAAGAAACACCCAGTGCCACTGAAGCTTTCTTT
CASSQETPSATEAFF
>TRBJ2-1|.|.|14|TRBV11-3
TGTGCCAGCAGCTTAGGACTAGTGGGCAATGAGCAGTTCTTC
CASSLGLVGNEQFF
>TRBJ2-3|TRBD1|.|17|TRBV5-1
TGCGCCAGCAGGAGGGGACAGAGATATGAACTGGCAGATACGCAGTATTTT
CASRRGQRYELADTQYF
>TRBJ1-6|TRBD1|.|18|TRBV10-3
TGTGCCATCAGTGAGAAAAACCTAGGAGGGACAGCTAATTCACCCCTCCACTTT
CAISEKNLGGTANSPLHF
>TRBJ2-7|TRBD1|few|14|TRBV6-8
TGTGCCAGCAGTTACCCCGGGACAGGGAGAGAGCAGTACTTC
CASSYPGTGREQYF